These 5 T cell receptor beta chains were sequenced from one sample in a study of T cells in Graves' hyperthyroidism and ophthalmopathy. RNA transcripts served as the template for amplifying TCR beta CDR3 regions. Using the HTBI primer set, a first-round RT-PCR was run on the TCR CDR3. TCRdb reprocessed the multiplex PCR reads via MiXCR and lists one record per CDR3 protein. The table includes some 620,000 distinct CDR3 sequences, 15% to 20% detected once. The sequenced sample consisted of blood. The receptors here all came from a young woman with Graves' hyperthyroidism.

This clonotype has at least ten counts. The CDR3 region has the DNA TGCAGTGCTAGAGATACGACCACAGATACGCAGTATTTT. Translation: CSARDTTTDTQYF. The chain recombines TRBV20-1 with TRBJ2-3, with D unclear. The germline gives CDR1 DFQATT, CDR2 SNEGSKA (reference sequence). The CDR3 sequence is 13 residues long. V lost 0 bases to trimming and J lost 2 bases, with 6 bases between them.

This clonotype was seen only a few times. V and J are TRBV7-2 and TRBJ2-2; 8 bases match TRBD2. Germline CDR1 and CDR2: SGHTA and FQGNSA. After removal of 2 bases from V and 8 bases from J, the junction contained 4 bases not matched to a gene. The CDR3 is 14 residues long. The CDR3 nucleotides read TGTGCCAGCAGCTTAAGCGGGAGAAATGGGGAGCTGTTTTTT. Its translation: CASSLSGRNGELFF.

This clonotype was seen at least ten times. The chain joins TRBV3-1 to TRBJ2-5; D gene ambiguous. CDR1 is LGHDT and CDR2 is YNNKEL in the germline V gene (reference sequence). Trimming took 7 bases from V and 1 from J, leaving 10 bases between them. The CDR3 is made up of 13 amino acids. The CDR3 coding sequence is TGTGCCAGCAACAGACGGACCCAAGAGACCCAGTACTTC. It encodes CASNRRTQETQYF.

The chain is built from TRBV18 and TRBJ2-7; D is ambiguous. The CDR3 covers 17 residues. In germline, CDR1 is KGHSH, CDR2 LQKENI. The V end lost 1 base, the J end lost 0 bases, and 16 bases lay between the germline ends. The CDR3 here is CASSPQFGGPSSYEQYF. The CDR3 nucleotides read TGTGCCAGCTCACCACAATTCGGCGGCCCGAGCTCCTACGAGCAGTACTTC.

This clonotype came up many times. The chain is built from TRBV30 and TRBJ2-7, with 9 positions matching TRBD1. CDR1 is GTSNPN and CDR2 is SVGIG in the germline V gene (reference sequence). The CDR3 sequence is 12 residues long. V was clipped by 4 bases and J by 4 bases; unmatched bases: 2. Here the CDR3 reads CAWTTGGYEQYF. As DNA, the CDR3 is TGTGCCTGGACGACAGGGGGGTACGAGCAGTACTTC.